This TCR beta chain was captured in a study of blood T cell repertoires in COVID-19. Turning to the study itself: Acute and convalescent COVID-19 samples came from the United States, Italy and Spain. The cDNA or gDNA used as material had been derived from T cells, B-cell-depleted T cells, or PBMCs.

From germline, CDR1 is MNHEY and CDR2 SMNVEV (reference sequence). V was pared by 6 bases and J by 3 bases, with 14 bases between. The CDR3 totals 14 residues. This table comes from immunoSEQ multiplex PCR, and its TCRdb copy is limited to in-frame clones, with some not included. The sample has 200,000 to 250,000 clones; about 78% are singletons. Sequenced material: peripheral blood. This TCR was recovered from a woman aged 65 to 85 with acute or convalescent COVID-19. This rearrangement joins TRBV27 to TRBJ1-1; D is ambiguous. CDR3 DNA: TGTGCCAGCAGGGGCGCCGAGAAGTACACTGAAGCTTTCTTT. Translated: CASRGAEKYTEAFF.